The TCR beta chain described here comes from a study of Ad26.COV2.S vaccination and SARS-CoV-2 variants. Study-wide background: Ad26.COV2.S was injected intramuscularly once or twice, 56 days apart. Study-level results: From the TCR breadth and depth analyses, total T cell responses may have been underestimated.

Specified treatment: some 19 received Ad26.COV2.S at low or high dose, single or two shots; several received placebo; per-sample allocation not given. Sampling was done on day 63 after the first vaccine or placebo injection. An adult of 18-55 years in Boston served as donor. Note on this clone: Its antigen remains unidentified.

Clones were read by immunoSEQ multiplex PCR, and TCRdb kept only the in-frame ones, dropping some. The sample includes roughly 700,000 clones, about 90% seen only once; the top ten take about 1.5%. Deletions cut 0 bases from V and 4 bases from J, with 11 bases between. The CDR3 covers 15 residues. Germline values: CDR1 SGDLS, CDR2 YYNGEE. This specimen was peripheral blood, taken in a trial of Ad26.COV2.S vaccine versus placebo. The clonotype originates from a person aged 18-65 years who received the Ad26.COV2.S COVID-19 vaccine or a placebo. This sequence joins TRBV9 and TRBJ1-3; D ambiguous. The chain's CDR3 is CASSVDPTGGNTIYF. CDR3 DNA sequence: TGTGCCAGCAGCGTAGATCCTACGGGAGGAAACACCATATATTTT. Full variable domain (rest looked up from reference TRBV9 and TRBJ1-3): DSGVTQTPKHLITATGQRVTLRCSPRSGDLSVYWYQQSLDQGLQFLIQYYNGEERAKGNILERFSAQQFPDLHSELNLSSLELGDSALYFCASSVDPTGGNTIYFGEGSWLTVV.